Shown below are 18 T cell receptor beta chains from a single sample sequenced in a study of spatial heterogeneity in lung cancer. Study findings and constraints: One measure, the expanded intratumoral alpha and beta TCR count, tracked tumor mutation counts.

The time point: sample taken at primary tumor resection. TCRdb re-called the 5' RACE reads through MiXCR, storing one row per CDR3 protein. Among about 21,000 distinct CDR3 sequences listed, 2.8% were seen once. These receptors have no known antigen. The specimen was lung tumor tissue, collected at surgery. The receptors originated from a male donor with early-stage non-small cell lung cancer.

This clonotype was observed at least ten times. The V and J genes are TRBV5-6 and TRBJ2-3; TRBD2 is a possible D gene (6 bases). The CDR3 has 12 residues. Trimming removed 4 bases at V and 5 bases at J, with 8 bases between. Germline V gene data show CDR1 as SGHDT and CDR2 as YYEEEE. The CDR3 bases are TGTGCCAGCAGCCCGGGAGAAGATACGCAGTATTTT. It specifies CASSPGEDTQYF.

In this sample, this clonotype turned up many times. The rearrangement uses TRBV7-8 and TRBJ2-5; tentatively, D is TRBD1 or TRBD2 (5 bases each). Germline V CDR1 and CDR2: SGHVS, FQNEAQ. CDR3 length: 13 amino acids. V lost 5 bases to trimming and J lost 6 bases, with 13 bases between them. CDR3 sequence: CASSPPGTKTQYF. DNA for the CDR3: TGTGCCAGCAGCCCCCCCGGGACCAAGACCCAGTACTTC.

This clonotype has a count of ten or more. This chain links TRBV20-1 with TRBJ2-1; 7 bases are a match to TRBD2. CDR1 and CDR2 from the germline V gene are DFQATT and SNEGSKA (reference sequence). This CDR3 comprises 16 residues. The V gene end was trimmed by 2 bases and the J gene end by 4 bases; junction bases not matched to a gene: 11. CDR3 residues: CSARSTGGSVYNEQFF. Written as DNA, the CDR3 is TGCAGTGCTAGATCTACGGGCGGGAGTGTATACAATGAGCAGTTCTTC.

The chain carries TRBV9 and TRBJ1-1, with D perhaps matching TRBD1 (5 bases). In germline, CDR1 is SGDLS, CDR2 YYNGEE. The length of the CDR3 is 15 residues. The V end lost 0 bases, the J end lost 6 bases, and 15 bases lay between the germline ends. This chain's CDR3 is CASSVGGDSGAEAFF. Written as DNA, the CDR3 is TGTGCCAGCAGCGTAGGCGGAGACAGTGGGGCTGAAGCTTTCTTT. Using reference TRBV9 and TRBJ1-1 for the parts outside the CDR3, the full variable domain is DSGVTQTPKHLITATGQRVTLRCSPRSGDLSVYWYQQSLDQGLQFLIQYYNGEERAKGNILERFSAQQFPDLHSELNLSSLELGDSALYFCASSVGGDSGAEAFFGQGTRLTVV.

This clonotype occurred many times. The chain has TRBV29-1 and TRBJ2-5; TRBD1 matches 9 bases. The CDR3 has 13 amino acids. Germline V CDR1 and CDR2: SQVTM, ANQGSEA. The junction had 1 base not matched to a gene; V was cut back by 4 bases and J by 1 base. The chain's CDR3 is CSVGQGGQETQYF. CDR3 coding DNA: TGCAGCGTTGGACAGGGGGGCCAAGAGACCCAGTACTTC.

This clonotype was counted at least ten times. The V and J genes are TRBV6-1 and TRBJ1-2; perhaps TRBD1 as D (6 bases). The germline gives CDR1 MNHNS, CDR2 SASEGT. V lost 7 bases to trimming and J lost 3 bases, with 21 bases between them. There are 16 residues in the CDR3. In DNA, the CDR3 is TGTGCCAGCACCACCCCGGGCAGGGGATTATACTATGGCTACACCTTC. Protein product: CASTTPGRGLYYGYTF.

At least ten counts were recorded for this clonotype. The chain combines TRBV6-2 or TRBV6-3 with TRBJ1-1; D is perhaps TRBD1 (5 bases). Trimming left V 6 bases short and J 8 bases short, with 22 bases between. The CDR3 contains 15 residues. Germline V CDR1 and CDR2: MNHEY, SVGEGT. CDR3 DNA: TGTGCCAGCAGCCTAATAGCCGGCAGGGTGGACGAAGCTTTCTTT. Translated, it gives CASSLIAGRVDEAFF.

This clonotype was counted ten times or more. The chain couples TRBV6-6 to TRBJ2-3, with D uncertain. The CDR3 extends over 13 amino acids. Germline assignment: CDR1 MNHNY and CDR2 SVGAGI (reference sequence). The V gene lost 6 bases and the J gene lost 3 bases, with 10 bases spanning the gap. The CDR3 reads CASSRQSTDTQYF. CDR3 bases: TGTGCCAGCAGCCGTCAAAGTACAGATACGCAGTATTTT.

This clonotype was recorded at least ten times. The rearrangement links TRBV12-3 or TRBV12-4 to TRBJ2-1; 8 bases match TRBD1. The J segment lost 5 bases and the V segment lost 3 bases, leaving 6 bases of the junction unmatched. The CDR3 contains 15 residues. CDR3 in amino acids: CASSFRTGGNNEQFF. The CDR3 region has the DNA TGTGCCAGCAGTTTTCGCACAGGGGGAAACAATGAGCAGTTCTTC.

This clonotype was detected ten times or more. The chain has TRBV6-2 or TRBV6-3 and TRBJ2-7; 10 nucleotides match TRBD1. The CDR3 is 14 amino acids. With V trimmed by 9 bases and J by 3 bases, 8 bases remained unmatched. Germline V gene data show CDR1 as MNHEY and CDR2 as SVGEGT. For the CDR3, the DNA is TGTGCCAGTTCCCGCGGACAGGGGGTCTACGAGCAGTACTTC. This translates into CASSRGQGVYEQYF.

This clonotype was recorded many times. The chain employs TRBV6-5 and TRBJ1-6, with D possibly matching TRBD1 (5 bases). There are 14 residues in the CDR3. The germline V gene encodes CDR1 MNHEY and CDR2 SVGAGI. The ends were cut back, 6 bases at V and 8 bases at J, with 14 bases in the middle. CDR3 amino acids: CASRVGGLYSPLHF. For the CDR3, the DNA is TGTGCCAGCAGGGTCGGGGGTCTTTATTCACCCCTCCACTTT.

This clonotype has ten or more counts. J is TRBJ1-1 and V is TRBV24-1, with D uncertain. The ends were cut back, 2 bases at V and 4 bases at J, with 25 bases in the middle. CDR3 length: 19 residues. Germline assignment: CDR1 KGHDR and CDR2 SFDVKD. The CDR3 coding sequence is TGTGCCACCAGTGATTCAAAAATGACCGGGGTGGGTGTGGTCACTGAAGCTTTCTTT. As protein: CATSDSKMTGVGVVTEAFF.

Ten or more counts support this clonotype. This chain joins TRBV29-1 and TRBJ2-5, with no clear D. The CDR3 is 10 amino acids. The germline gives CDR1 SQVTM, CDR2 ANQGSEA. Between the trimmed V and J ends, which lost 4 bases and 5 bases, there was a span of 5 bases. The CDR3 DNA reads as TGCAGCGTTGGGTTGGAGACCCAGTACTTC. Amino acids: CSVGLETQYF.

This clonotype was picked up many times. V and J are TRBV25-1 and TRBJ2-1, with D possibly TRBD1 on 5 matching bases. In germline, CDR1 is MGHDK, CDR2 SYGVNS. V was clipped by 5 bases and J by 4 bases, with 15 bases between them. The CDR3 has 15 residues. CDR3: CASSPGRVLYNEQFF. The CDR3 bases are TGTGCCAGCAGTCCTGGCAGGGTACTATACAATGAGCAGTTCTTC.

This clonotype showed up many times. The DNA for the CDR3 is TGTGCCAGCAGCTTGAGACTAGCGGGAGCGGTAGCCGGGGAGCTGTTTTTT. Its protein product is CASSLRLAGAVAGELFF. V gene TRBV7-6 combines with J gene TRBJ2-2, with 12 bases that match TRBD2. V trimming: 3 bases; J trimming: 6 bases; junction bases outside the gene matches: 8. CDR1 and CDR2 from the germline V gene are SGHVS and FNYEAQ. The CDR3 totals 17 residues.

In its sample, this clonotype was seen many times. The chain links TRBV12-3 or TRBV12-4 to TRBJ1-4, with D possibly matching TRBD1 (6 bases). V lost 8 bases and J lost 8, with 21 bases in between. The CDR3 is 15 residues long. In DNA form, the CDR3 reads TGTGCCAGCTGGGAAACCGGGACAACCGGGGAAAAACTGTTTTTT. Residues: CASWETGTTGEKLFF.

There are many counts of this clonotype. The CDR3 region has the DNA TGTGCCAGTAGTACCCGAACGACAGGGGGCGCCCCAGATACGCAGTATTTT. Amino acids: CASSTRTTGGAPDTQYF. The chain couples TRBV19 to TRBJ2-3, with 10 nucleotides matching TRBD1. Trimming took 4 bases from V and 4 from J; bases not matched to a gene: 11. The CDR3 has 17 residues. CDR1 LNHDA and CDR2 SQIVND come from the germline V gene (reference sequence).

This clonotype is medium-sized (0.01 to 0.1%). The V and J genes are TRBV24-1 and TRBJ2-3, with D uncertain. The V gene lost 7 bases and the J gene lost 2 bases, with 12 bases spanning the gap. Germline lookup yields CDR1 KGHDR and CDR2 SFDVKD. CDR3 length: 14 residues. CDR3 sequence: CATRGGGVTDTQYF. DNA for the CDR3: TGTGCCACCAGGGGTGGCGGAGTCACAGATACGCAGTATTTT.